This T cell receptor (beta chain) was captured by sequencing in a study of blood T cell repertoires in COVID-19. Study summary: Collection of acute and convalescent COVID-19 samples took place in the United States, Italy and Spain. PBMCs, B-cell-depleted T cells, or T cells provided the cDNA or gDNA that made up the material.

The Seattle patients, enrolled during active infection, were followed longitudinally. There are 13 residues in the CDR3. In the authors' methods: The assay estimated nucleated cells by amplifying reference gene primers. This table comes from immunoSEQ multiplex PCR, and its TCRdb copy is limited to in-frame clones, with some not included. V, J and clone size derive from that table, while D and trimming were established from the DNA sequence. The data show 500,000 to 600,000 clones, 85% to 90% seen once. Sequencing was performed on peripheral blood. This receptor was taken from a woman between 45 and 65 years old with COVID-19, enrolled during active disease. This rearrangement joins TRBV21-1 to TRBJ1-1; the listed D gene, TRBD1, was not tested against the DNA. TRBV21-1 is described as a pseudogene. The CDR3 nucleotides are TGTGCCAGCAGGTGGGCCCCTAACACTGAAGCTTTCTTT. Its protein is CASRWAPNTEAFF.